Below, 21 T cell receptor beta chains from the same sample are listed, as sequenced in a study of blood T cells in healthy people across ages. Next came a second PCR, run for about 7 to 12 cycles, which used a sample-barcoded 5' primer along with a J-beta primer mix. TCRdb used MiXCR to reprocess the 5' RACE reads, holding one entry per CDR3 protein. The sample has roughly 1 million distinct CDR3 sequences; 20% to 25% are singletons. This sample also belongs to another study, concerning T cells of mothers and their children.

The sample comprised blood. The receptors stem from a girl aged 2 to 10 in good health.

The gene calls are TRBV7-6 and TRBJ2-7, with D possibly TRBD1 on 5 matching bases. CDR3 length: 13 residues. V was trimmed by 2 bases and J by 11 bases, leaving 16 bases between them. The germline V gene has CDR1 SGHVS and CDR2 FNYEAQ. Written as DNA, the CDR3 is TGTGCCAGCAGCTTAAGGTCGAGACAGCCGAAGTACTTC. This gives the protein CASSLRSRQPKYF.

This clonotype turned up a few times. V is TRBV9 and J is TRBJ2-1; D gene uncertain. Between the trimmed V and J ends, which lost 4 bases and 8 bases, there was a span of 13 bases. The germline gives CDR1 SGDLS, CDR2 YYNGEE. This CDR3 is 13 amino acids long. DNA of the CDR3: TGTGCCAGCAGCTCCCCCTGGCAGGATGAGCAGTTCTTC. This codes for CASSSPWQDEQFF.

The rearrangement links TRBV28 to TRBJ2-6; a possible D gene is TRBD1 (6 bases). Germline values: CDR1 MDHEN, CDR2 SYDVKM. The CDR3 has 16 residues. V gave up 8 bases and J gave up 5 bases, with 19 bases separating them. CDR3 sequence: CASGLVGAPRANVLTF. CDR3 DNA sequence: TGTGCCAGCGGGTTGGTGGGGGCCCCTAGGGCCAACGTCCTGACTTTC. The full variable domain, completed using reference TRBV28 and TRBJ2-6, is DVKVTQSSRYLVKRTGEKVFLECVQDMDHENMFWYRQDPGLGLRLIYFSYDVKMKEKGDIPEGYSVSREKKERFSLILESASTNQTSMYLCASGLVGAPRANVLTFGAGSRLTVL.

This clonotype was seen only a few times. DNA for the CDR3: TGTGCCAGCAGCCCACAACTACGAAATGAGCAGTTCTTC. Its translation is CASSPQLRNEQFF. The rearrangement links TRBV9 to TRBJ2-1; D not certain. CDR3 length: 13 amino acids. Germline V CDR1 and CDR2: SGDLS, YYNGEE. Deletions cut 4 bases from V and 7 bases from J, with 12 bases between.

The rearrangement uses TRBV12-3 or TRBV12-4 and TRBJ2-1; D is ambiguous. CDR3 length: 11 residues. Trimming removed 4 bases at V and 12 bases at J, with 10 bases between. CDR3 sequence reads: CASSSVVVQFF. The DNA of the CDR3 is TGTGCCAGCAGTTCTGTAGTGGTGCAGTTCTTC.

This clonotype was seen more than once but under ten times. The gene calls are TRBV20-1 and TRBJ2-3; the D is unclear. This CDR3 has 12 residues. V lost 2 bases and J lost 0, with 3 bases in between. Germline CDR1 DFQATT, CDR2 SNEGSKA (reference sequence). The CDR3 is CSARLSTDTQYF. In DNA form, the CDR3 reads TGCAGTGCTAGACTAAGCACAGATACGCAGTATTTT.

This clonotype was picked up a small number of times. The rearrangement uses TRBV5-1 and TRBJ2-7, with D tentatively TRBD1 (6 bases). The CDR3 loop spans 14 amino acids. Germline V CDR1 and CDR2: SGHRS, YFSETQ. Trimming took off 8 bases at V and 0 bases at J, with 15 bases between the two ends. The DNA for the CDR3 is TGCGCCAGTAAAGGGACATATTACTCCTACGAGCAGTACTTC. It is translated as CASKGTYYSYEQYF.

This clonotype showed up just a few times. The V gene is TRBV6-1, the J gene TRBJ1-1; 10 bases line up with TRBD1. V dropped 5 bases and J dropped 6; count of bases not matched to a gene: 9. This CDR3 has 15 residues. The germline CDR1 and CDR2 sequences are MNHNS and SASEGT. This CDR3 reads CASSPRQGALAEAFF. Here the CDR3 DNA reads TGTGCCAGCAGTCCTCGACAGGGGGCGCTGGCTGAAGCTTTCTTT.

This clonotype showed up just a few times. The chain combines TRBV4-3 with TRBJ1-3; D ambiguous. The V end lost 0 bases, the J end lost 1 base, and 10 bases lay between the germline ends. The germline CDR1 and CDR2 sequences are LGHNA and YSLEER. The CDR3 has 16 amino acids. CDR3 sequence (DNA): TGCGCCAGCAGCCAAGATGGCCCAGCATCTGGAAACACCATATATTTT. Translating gives CASSQDGPASGNTIYF.

The chain has TRBV2 and TRBJ2-5; maybe TRBD1 (6 bases). V lost 8 bases and J 3 bases, leaving 10 bases between the germline ends. The CDR3 has 12 residues. Germline values: CDR1 SNHLY, CDR2 FYNNEI. The CDR3 is CASDWTEETQYF. The DNA of the CDR3 is TGTGCCAGCGATTGGACAGAAGAGACCCAGTACTTC.

The chain combines TRBV7-2 with TRBJ2-5; TRBD1 matches 8 bases. The better agreement between TRBJ2-7 and the DNA end casts doubt on the J call. The CDR3 consists of 15 residues. Germline V CDR1 and CDR2: SGHTA, FQGNSA. The CDR3 protein is CASRRDRSSPYEQYF. For the CDR3, the DNA is TGTGCCAGCAGACGGGACAGGTCAAGTCCTTACGAGCAGTACTTC.

This clonotype was recorded a few times. V gene TRBV12-5 combines with J gene TRBJ2-7, with D tentatively TRBD1 or TRBD2 (5 bases each). This CDR3 region has 14 residues. Germline CDR1 reads LGHNT; CDR2 reads FRNRAP. V was trimmed by 2 bases and J by 4 bases, leaving 12 bases between them. CDR3 region: CASGLWGRIYEQYF. CDR3 DNA: TGTGCTAGTGGTTTGTGGGGACGGATTTACGAGCAGTACTTC.

This clonotype has more than one count but fewer than ten. This chain's CDR3 is CASSSRQKNIQYF. CDR3 sequence (DNA): TGTGCCAGCAGCTCTCGACAGAAAAACATTCAGTACTTC. This chain connects TRBV7-9 to TRBJ2-4; TRBD1 is a possible D gene (5 bases). The CDR3 covers 13 residues. Germline V gene data show CDR1 as SEHNR and CDR2 as FQNEAQ (reference sequence). V lost 4 bases, J lost 4 bases, and 8 bases lay in between.

CDR3 bases: TGCGCCACCTCATGGGGCGTCCAAGAGACCCAGTACTTC. Its protein is CATSWGVQETQYF. This chain connects TRBV4-1 to TRBJ2-5; tentatively, D is TRBD1 (5 bases). V shed 10 bases and J shed 1 base, with 13 bases lying between them. Germline V gene data show CDR1 as MGHRA and CDR2 as YSYEKL. This CDR3 is 13 amino acids long.

The chain has TRBV2 and TRBJ2-1, with TRBD2 as a possible D gene (7 bases). The CDR3 runs to 14 residues. Germline-derived CDR1 and CDR2 are SNHLY and FYNNEI. V was trimmed by 4 bases and J by 6 bases, leaving 13 bases between them. CDR3 nucleotides: TGTGCCAGCAGTGCGTGGGGGGGCGGCAATGAGCAGTTCTTC. Protein: CASSAWGGGNEQFF.

The chain couples TRBV3-1 to TRBJ2-5; tentative D call: TRBD2 (6 bases). CDR1 and CDR2 (germline): LGHDT, YNNKEL (reference sequence). CDR3 length: 15 amino acids. The ends were cut back, 3 bases at V and 3 bases at J, with 14 bases in the middle. CDR3 bases: TGTGCCAGCAGCCAGATAGGAGGGACTGAAGAGACCCAGTACTTC. Protein product: CASSQIGGTEETQYF.

This clonotype was recorded a few times. The chain recombines TRBV3-1 with TRBJ1-2; 9 nucleotides match TRBD1. CDR3 size: 17 residues. Losses at the gene ends were 0 bases for V and 4 bases for J; bases not matched to a gene: 9. CDR1 LGHDT and CDR2 YNNKEL come from the germline V gene (reference sequence). The CDR3 spells CASSQESETGGLYGYTF. Written as DNA, the CDR3 is TGTGCCAGCAGCCAAGAAAGTGAGACAGGGGGTCTCTATGGCTACACCTTC.

This clonotype was seen more than once but under ten times. The chain couples TRBV20-1 to TRBJ2-3; 7 nucleotides agree with TRBD2. Germline CDR1 reads DFQATT; CDR2 reads SNEGSKA (reference sequence). V shed 5 bases, J shed 5 bases, and the junction held 7 bases outside the gene matches. This CDR3 comprises 13 residues. The CDR3 coding sequence is TGCAGTGCTTTTCTAGCGGCAGTAGATACGCAGTATTTT. Its protein product is CSAFLAAVDTQYF.

V is TRBV20-1 and J is TRBJ2-7, with D perhaps TRBD1 (6 bases). The V gene lost 7 bases and the J gene lost 7 bases, with 17 bases spanning the gap. Per germline, CDR1 DFQATT and CDR2 SNEGSKA (reference sequence). The CDR3 consists of 12 residues. The CDR3 loop is CSGGPTPWEQYF. The CDR3 DNA sequence: TGCAGTGGGGGGCCTACCCCTTGGGAGCAGTACTTC.

In its sample, this clonotype was seen a few times. The chain links TRBV20-1 to TRBJ2-1; D unresolved. The CDR3 spans 12 residues. The V gene's germline CDR1 is DFQATT and CDR2 SNEGSKA (reference sequence). V lost 2 bases, J lost 9 bases, and 11 bases lay in between. The CDR3 DNA sequence: TGCAGTGCTAGAAGTTTAGGCGGTGAGCAGTTCTTC. Its translation: CSARSLGGEQFF.

The chain's CDR3 is CASARGGNDHEQYF. The CDR3 bases are TGTGCCAGCGCCAGGGGTGGGAACGACCACGAGCAGTACTTC. The chain employs TRBV7-2 and TRBJ2-7; D is possibly TRBD1 (6 bases). Trimming took off 8 bases at V and 5 bases at J, with 19 bases between the two ends. This CDR3 comprises 14 residues. Germline V gene sequence: CDR1 SGHTA, CDR2 FQGNSA.